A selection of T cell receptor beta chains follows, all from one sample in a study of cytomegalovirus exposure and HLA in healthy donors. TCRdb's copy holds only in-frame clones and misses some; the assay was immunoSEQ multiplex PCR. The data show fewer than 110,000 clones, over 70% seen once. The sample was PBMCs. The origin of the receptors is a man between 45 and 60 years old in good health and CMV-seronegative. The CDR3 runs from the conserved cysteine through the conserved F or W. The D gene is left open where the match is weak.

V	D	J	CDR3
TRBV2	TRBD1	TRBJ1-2	CVSKNRDRGTGGYTF
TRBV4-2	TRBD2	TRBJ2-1	CASSQAAGVYNEQFF
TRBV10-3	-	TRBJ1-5	CAISGADNQPQHF
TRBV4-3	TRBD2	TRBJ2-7	CASSQDGTSGGYEQYF
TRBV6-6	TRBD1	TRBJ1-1	CASKLQGTDTEAFF
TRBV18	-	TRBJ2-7	CASSPPEGYEQYF
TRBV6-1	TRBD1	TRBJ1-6	CASNQGAGYNSPLHF
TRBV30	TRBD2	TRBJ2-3	CAWSRLAGKKVDTQYF
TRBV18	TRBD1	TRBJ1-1	CASSQDRIPEAFF
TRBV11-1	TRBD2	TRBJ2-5	CASSPGVSGRGQETQYF
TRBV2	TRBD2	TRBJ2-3	CASSETSGGLSSDTQYF
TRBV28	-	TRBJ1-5	CASSGPWQPQHF
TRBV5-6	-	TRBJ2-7	CASSYLGLGYYEQYF
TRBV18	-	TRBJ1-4	CASSQGGETRFF
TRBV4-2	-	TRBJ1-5	CASSSGAESPQHF
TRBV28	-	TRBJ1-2	CASSLIRGNYGYTF
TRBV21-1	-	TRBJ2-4	CASSNPSGKVAKNIQYF
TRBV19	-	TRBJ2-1	CASSYSTGLTYNEQFF
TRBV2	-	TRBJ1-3	CASSGLRGNTIYF
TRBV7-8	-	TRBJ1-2	CASSLFSSGFGGYTF
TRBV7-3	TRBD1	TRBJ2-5	CASSLTGQEQETQYF
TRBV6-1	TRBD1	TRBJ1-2	CASRGDSYGYTF
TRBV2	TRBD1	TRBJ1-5	CASRDRDRGISNNQPQHF
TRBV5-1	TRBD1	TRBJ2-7	CASSLSPDRGYKGEQYF
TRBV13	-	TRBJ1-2	CASSLGLRGVYGYTF
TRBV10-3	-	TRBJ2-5	CATQGNQETQYF
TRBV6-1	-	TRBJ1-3	CASSANWGNTIYF
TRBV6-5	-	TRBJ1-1	CASSYWATGFEAFF
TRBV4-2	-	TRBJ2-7	CASSPGSSSYEQYF
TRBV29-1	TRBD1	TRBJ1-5	CSVASGGSNQPQHF
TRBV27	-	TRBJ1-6	CASSFQGSIPPLHF
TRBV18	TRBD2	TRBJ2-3	CASSPLAGGITDMQYF
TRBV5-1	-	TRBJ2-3	CASSAQGTDTQYF
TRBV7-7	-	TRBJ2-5	CASSLFGGPQETQYF
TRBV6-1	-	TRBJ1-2	CASSWEGGYTF
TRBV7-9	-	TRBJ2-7	CASSLVQGPYEQYF
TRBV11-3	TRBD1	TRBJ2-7	CASSFSGTGSHEQYF
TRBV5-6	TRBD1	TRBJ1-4	CASSYGTGGETNEKLFF
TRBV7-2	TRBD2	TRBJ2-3	CASSLTGAGGDTQYF
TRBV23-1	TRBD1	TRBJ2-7	CASSQWTGGYEQYF
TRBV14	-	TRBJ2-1	CASSQELAYNEQFF
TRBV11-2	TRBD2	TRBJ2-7	CASSRGLAGIGEQYF
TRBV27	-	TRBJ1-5	CASSGQVNQPQHF
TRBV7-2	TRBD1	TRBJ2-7	CASSSGQGLFEQYF
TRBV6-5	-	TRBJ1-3	CASRRGTGNTIYF
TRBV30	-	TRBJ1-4	CAWSGSEKLFF
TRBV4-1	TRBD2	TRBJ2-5	CASTPTAGTQETQYF
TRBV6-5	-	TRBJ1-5	CASSPVKAGQPQHF
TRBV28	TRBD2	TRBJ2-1	CASKIRTSGYNEQFF